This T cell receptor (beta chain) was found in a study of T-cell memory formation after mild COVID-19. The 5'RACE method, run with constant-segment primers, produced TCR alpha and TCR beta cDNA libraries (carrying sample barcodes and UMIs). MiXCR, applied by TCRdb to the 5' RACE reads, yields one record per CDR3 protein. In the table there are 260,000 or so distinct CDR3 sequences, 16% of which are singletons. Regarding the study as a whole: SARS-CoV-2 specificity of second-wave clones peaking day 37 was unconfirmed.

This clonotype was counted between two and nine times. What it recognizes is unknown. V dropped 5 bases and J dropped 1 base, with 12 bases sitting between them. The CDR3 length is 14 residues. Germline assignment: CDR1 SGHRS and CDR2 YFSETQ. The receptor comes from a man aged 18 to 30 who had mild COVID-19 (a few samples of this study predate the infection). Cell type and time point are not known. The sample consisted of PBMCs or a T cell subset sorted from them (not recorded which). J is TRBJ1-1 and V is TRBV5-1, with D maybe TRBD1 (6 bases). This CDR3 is CASRGRGANTEAFF. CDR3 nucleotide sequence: TGCGCCAGCAGGGGCCGGGGGGCGAACACTGAAGCTTTCTTT.